This TCR beta chain was captured in a study of shared clonotypes between healthy human individuals. For the study at large: Per-donor plates numbered three CD4 naive, three CD4 memory, two CD8 naive and one CD8 memory. Whole-study findings and limits: Apart from blood, nothing was sampled; tissue repertoires likely differ.

Comments on this clone: The antigen is undetermined.

Genomic DNA per cell subset filled all wells of several immunoSEQ plates. Original data processing: Junction-only immunoSEQ data arrived without quality scores, meaning filtering differed. Clones were read by immunoSEQ multiplex PCR, and TCRdb kept only the in-frame ones, dropping some. Clone size and V and J calls were adopted from that table, with D and trimming inferred from the DNA. Counted here are roughly 1.4 million clones, less than 99% occurring once; the ten biggest clones make up 0.36%. This CDR3 region has 17 residues. J lost 5 bases, V lost 3 bases, and 8 bases had no gene match. Germline V gives CDR1 SGHRS, CDR2 YFSETQ.

The sample comprised naive CD4+ T cells sorted from blood. Subset of the sample: CD45RA+ positively selected. This rearrangement joins TRBV5-1 to TRBJ2-1; 13 bases line up with TRBD2. The TCR comes from a man aged 25 to 40 in good health. The CDR3 loop is CASSWGGGLAGDNEQFF. Written as DNA, the CDR3 is TGCGCCAGCAGCTGGGGCGGAGGACTAGCGGGAGACAATGAGCAGTTCTTC.